The entry below describes one TCR beta chain. Its antigen is still unknown. Here immunoSEQ multiplex PCR was the method, and the copy in TCRdb shows in-frame clones only, minus some. The data hold tens of thousands of clones, with roughly 85% observed a single time. The CDR3 loop spans 16 amino acids. The trim removed 2 bases at V and 4 bases at J, leaving 8 bases unmatched. Germline assignment: CDR1 SGHVS and CDR2 FQNEAQ. The data were taken from a study of CD4 T cells in relation to SARS-CoV-2 and coronaviruses. Study details: Convalescent patients were fewer than 10 males and a few females; two were Hispanic. Overall study results and limits: In roughly 60% of donors, memory CD4+ clonotypes crossrecognized SARS-CoV-2 and at least one common cold coronavirus spike. Crossreactive clones expanded significantly less to SARS-CoV-2 than monoreactive clones.

Sequenced material: memory CD4+ T cells from PBMCs. The V call is TRBV7-8, the J call TRBJ2-5; 9 nucleotides match TRBD2. The TCR comes from an adult with COVID-19. CDR3 loop: CASSLRGSGSRETQYF. Here the CDR3 DNA reads TGTGCCAGCAGCTTACGGGGTAGCGGGAGCAGAGAGACCCAGTACTTC.